These 18 T cell receptor beta chains came from one sample sequenced in a study of cytomegalovirus exposure and HLA in healthy donors. PCR was performed using 60 Vbeta and 13 Jbeta primers. Some clones are missing from TCRdb's copy, which holds only in-frame ones; the method was immunoSEQ multiplex PCR. The repertoire consists of approximately 100,000 clones, with around 10% occurring once and the leading ten covering around 4.9%. Sequencing was done on a sample of PBMCs. These receptors originate from a man in his fifties or sixties in good health and CMV-seropositive.

The V and J genes are TRBV2 and TRBJ1-1, with D hard to call. Germline V gives CDR1 SNHLY, CDR2 FYNNEI. The CDR3 totals 11 residues. V lost 2 bases and J 10 bases, leaving 8 bases between the germline ends. As DNA, the CDR3 is TGTGCCAGCAGTGAACTATCGGTAGCTTTCTTT. This codes for CASSELSVAFF.

The chain employs TRBV6-1 and TRBJ2-5; a possible D gene is TRBD1 (5 bases). Trimming pared 5 bases from V and 5 bases from J, leaving 12 bases between. The CDR3 spans 13 residues. The V gene's germline CDR1 is MNHNS and CDR2 SASEGT. In nucleotides, the CDR3 is TGTGCCAGCAGTCTTCAGGGCAGGGAGACCCAGTACTTC. This sequence encodes CASSLQGRETQYF.

This clone was found a few times. This chain connects TRBV28 to TRBJ2-3; D is uncertain. Trimming took off 1 base at V and 0 bases at J, with 5 bases between the two ends. Germline V lookup: CDR1 MDHEN, CDR2 SYDVKM. The CDR3 runs 14 residues. The CDR3 DNA reads TGTGCCAGCAGTTTATTCGGGAGCACAGATACGCAGTATTTT. Its protein is CASSLFGSTDTQYF.

The chain joins TRBV6-9 to TRBJ2-7; D is unclear. Trimming pared 6 bases from V and 2 bases from J, leaving 20 bases between. CDR1 and CDR2 from the germline V gene are MNHGY and SVAAGI. This CDR3 comprises 16 residues. CDR3 amino acids: CASRSAPRRGAYEQYF. CDR3 DNA: TGTGCCAGCAGATCCGCCCCCCGTCGCGGAGCCTACGAGCAGTACTTC.

This clone was seen ten or more times. The rearrangement links TRBV29-1 to TRBJ1-5; 8 bases match TRBD1. V shed 4 bases and J 2 bases; nucleotides not matched to a gene: 1. CDR3 size: 13 residues. CDR1 is SQVTM, CDR2 ANQGSEA, per germline. The CDR3 region is CSVAGGGNQPQHF. CDR3 in DNA: TGCAGCGTTGCAGGGGGCGGCAATCAGCCCCAGCATTTT.

This chain joins TRBV10-1 and TRBJ2-2; 7 nucleotides line up with TRBD1. Trimming cost V 3 bases and J 5 bases; bases outside gene matches: 0. This CDR3 is built from 13 residues. In germline, CDR1 is WNHNN, CDR2 SYGVQD (reference sequence). The CDR3 DNA reads as TGCGCCAGCAGTGAACAGGGGACCGGGGAGCTGTTTTTT. This codes for CASSEQGTGELFF.

This clone was counted a few times. The chain combines TRBV19 with TRBJ1-2; 10 bases map to TRBD1. Germline CDR1 and CDR2: LNHDA and SQIVND (reference sequence). The length of the CDR3 is 14 residues. Losses at the gene ends were 3 bases for V and 4 bases for J; bases not matched to a gene: 2. The CDR3 protein is CASSIDRGLYGYTF. The CDR3 DNA sequence: TGTGCCAGTAGTATTGACAGGGGGCTCTATGGCTACACCTTC.

The V gene is TRBV6-1, the J gene TRBJ2-5; D is possibly TRBD2 (6 bases). This CDR3 spans 13 amino acids. Trimming shortened V by 7 bases and J by 4 bases, and 13 bases separated the two germline ends. From germline, CDR1 is MNHNS and CDR2 SASEGT. The CDR3 spells CASTFSGGETQYF. For the CDR3, the DNA is TGTGCCAGCACGTTCTCCGGGGGAGAGACCCAGTACTTC.

In this sample, this clone turned up a few times. The chain links TRBV5-1 to TRBJ2-7, with 11 bases that match TRBD2. The CDR3 is 18 residues long. Germline V gene sequence: CDR1 SGHRS, CDR2 YFSETQ. V lost 1 base, J lost 5 bases, and 14 bases stayed unmatched. This CDR3 is CASSLKPLAGGLGHEQYF. The CDR3 nucleotides read TGCGCCAGCAGCTTGAAGCCCCTAGCGGGAGGTTTGGGGCACGAGCAGTACTTC.

This clone has only a few counts. The CDR3 is CASSYGAGYEQYF. For the CDR3, the DNA is TGTGCCAGCAGTTATGGTGCGGGCTACGAGCAGTACTTC. V and J are TRBV6-5 and TRBJ2-7; the D gene is possibly TRBD2 (5 bases). The V gene's germline CDR1 is MNHEY and CDR2 SVGAGI. The CDR3 runs 13 residues. V dropped 3 bases and J dropped 3 bases, with 9 bases sitting between them.

The V gene is TRBV6-5, the J gene TRBJ1-6, with a weak D call TRBD1 (6 bases). The CDR3 covers 14 residues. Germline loops: CDR1 MNHEY, CDR2 SVGAGI. The ends were cut back, 6 bases at V and 11 bases at J, with 17 bases in the middle. CDR3 bases: TGTGCCAGCAGCCCTGACAGGATTGGTCCACCCCTCCACTTT. Translating it yields CASSPDRIGPPLHF.

The J gene is TRBJ2-7, the V gene TRBV5-1; 8 positions match TRBD2. This CDR3 spans 14 amino acids. Germline loops: CDR1 SGHRS, CDR2 YFSETQ. J was trimmed by 3 bases and V by 4 bases; bases with no gene match: 6. CDR3 loop: CASSPERGNYEQYF. CDR3 nucleotides: TGCGCCAGCAGCCCGGAGCGGGGGAACTACGAGCAGTACTTC.

The chain joins TRBV10-2 to TRBJ2-3, with 8 bases aligning to TRBD1. CDR3 length: 15 amino acids. Germline CDR1 and CDR2: WSHSY and SAAADI. V lost 2 bases and J lost 1; bases outside the gene matches: 2. The CDR3 nucleotides are TGCGCCAGCAGTGAGCCGGGACAGGGCACAGATACGCAGTATTTT. This codes for CASSEPGQGTDTQYF.

The rearrangement uses TRBV5-1 and TRBJ2-3, with 7 bases that match TRBD1. CDR1 is SGHRS, CDR2 YFSETQ, per germline. The CDR3 is made up of 15 amino acids. V shed 0 bases, J shed 6 bases, and the junction held 7 bases outside the gene matches. The CDR3 DNA follows: TGCGCCAGCAGCTTGGGACAGGGCGGCGGGGATACGCAGTATTTT. As protein: CASSLGQGGGDTQYF.

The gene calls are TRBV5-6 and TRBJ2-2, with 9 bases matching TRBD1. The trim removed 3 bases at V and 2 bases at J, leaving 5 bases unmatched. CDR1 and CDR2 from the germline V gene are SGHDT and YYEEEE. The CDR3 loop spans 16 amino acids. This chain's CDR3 is CASSSRTGVNTGELFF. CDR3 DNA: TGTGCCAGCAGCTCGAGGACAGGGGTTAACACCGGGGAGCTGTTTTTT. Variable domain in full (rest from reference TRBV5-6 and TRBJ2-2): DAGVTQSPTHLIKTRGQQVTLRCSPKSGHDTVSWYQQALGQGPQFIFQYYEEEERQRGNFPDRFSGHQFPNYSSELNVNALLLGDSALYLCASSSRTGVNTGELFFGEGSRLTVL.

This clone was counted only a few times. J is TRBJ2-2 and V is TRBV7-8; possibly TRBD2 for D (6 bases). CDR3 size: 13 residues. V lost 1 base and J lost 9, with 9 bases in between. The germline V gene has CDR1 SGHVS and CDR2 FQNEAQ. For the CDR3, the DNA is TGTGCCAGCAGCTTAGTTGCGGGACGGGAGCTGTTTTTT. Its translation is CASSLVAGRELFF.

There are a few counts of this clone. The chain joins TRBV5-4 to TRBJ1-1, with a possible D match to TRBD1 (6 bases). Germline CDR1 is SGHNT and CDR2 is YYREEE (reference sequence). The CDR3 is 14 amino acids. Trimming removed 4 bases at V and 5 bases at J, with 15 bases between. CDR3 in DNA: TGTGCCAGCAGCACGGACAGTACGGGGACTGAAGCTTTCTTT. It specifies CASSTDSTGTEAFF.

There are a few counts of this clone. The rearrangement links TRBV7-9 to TRBJ1-1, with TRBD1 identical over 10 bases. The CDR3 has 14 residues. Germline CDR1 is SEHNR and CDR2 is FQNEAQ (reference sequence). V lost 6 bases and J lost 1; bases outside the gene matches: 2. The CDR3 loop is CASRGDRGNTEAFF. As DNA, the CDR3 is TGTGCCAGCAGGGGGGACAGGGGGAACACTGAAGCTTTCTTT.